Following are 28 T cell receptor beta chains from one sample sequenced in a study of T cell responses to AZD1222 COVID-19 vaccine. Sequencing used immunoSEQ multiplex PCR; TCRdb keeps in-frame clones, though not all of them. The table lists approximately 100,000 clones, about 89% of them singletons. The material sequenced was peripheral blood, taken on day 0 of AZD1222 vaccination. The receptors come from an adult in good health.

This clone was counted a few times. V is TRBV5-1 and J is TRBJ2-1; 9 nucleotides align to TRBD1. CDR1 and CDR2 (germline): SGHRS, YFSETQ. The CDR3 covers 15 residues. The trim removed 3 bases at V and 3 bases at J, leaving 4 bases unmatched. This chain's CDR3 is CASSWTGAGYNEQFF. CDR3 bases: TGCGCCAGCAGCTGGACAGGGGCGGGCTACAATGAGCAGTTCTTC.

This clone has just one count. V gene TRBV4-2 combines with J gene TRBJ2-3; TRBD2 aligns across 8 bases. Germline V lookup: CDR1 LGHNA, CDR2 YNFKEQ. Unmatched junction bases numbered 8, after V lost 4 bases and J lost 2 bases. The CDR3 loop spans 16 amino acids. CDR3 sequence reads: CASSPRSGGSTDTQYF. Written as DNA, the CDR3 is TGTGCCAGCAGCCCGAGAAGCGGGGGCTCCACAGATACGCAGTATTTT.

This chain joins TRBV19 and TRBJ2-1; TRBD2 matches at 9 bases. The CDR3 sequence is 17 residues long. Germline V gives CDR1 LNHDA, CDR2 SQIVND (reference sequence). V was clipped by 4 bases and J by 4 bases; unmatched bases: 11. In DNA form, the CDR3 reads TGTGCCAGTAGTACCGCCCAGGGCGGGAGGGCTTACAATGAGCAGTTCTTC. It codes for CASSTAQGGRAYNEQFF. Full variable domain (remainder filled in from reference TRBV19 and TRBJ2-1): DGGITQSPKYLFRKEGQNVTLSCEQNLNHDAMYWYRQDPGQGLRLIYYSQIVNDFQKGDIAEGYSVSREKKESFPLTVTSAQKNPTAFYLCASSTAQGGRAYNEQFFGPGTRLTVL.

The chain links TRBV11-3 to TRBJ2-2; 8 bases are a match to TRBD2. V trimming: 0 bases; J trimming: 3 bases; junction bases outside the gene matches: 0. This CDR3 is 15 amino acids long. CDR1 is SGHNT and CDR2 is YENEEA in the germline V gene. Here the CDR3 reads CASSLDGGDTGELFF. For the CDR3, the DNA is TGTGCCAGCAGCTTAGACGGGGGGGACACCGGGGAGCTGTTTTTT.

V gene TRBV5-6 combines with J gene TRBJ1-5; D call uncertain. The germline gives CDR1 SGHDT, CDR2 YYEEEE. Trimming pared 4 bases from V and 5 bases from J, leaving 10 bases between. This CDR3 has 13 residues. The CDR3 bases are TGTGCCAGCAGCCCCACCCCGGATCAGCCCCAGCATTTT. Translated, it gives CASSPTPDQPQHF.

The chain combines TRBV5-1 with TRBJ1-1; the match to TRBD1 covers 8 bases. The J segment lost 1 base and the V segment lost 6 bases, leaving 5 bases of the junction unmatched. This CDR3 is built from 14 residues. Germline V lookup: CDR1 SGHRS, CDR2 YFSETQ. The CDR3 is CASTRTGTNTEAFF. CDR3 DNA: TGCGCCAGCACCAGGACAGGGACGAACACTGAAGCTTTCTTT.

The chain employs TRBV11-3 and TRBJ2-2; D is undetermined. Germline V lookup: CDR1 SGHNT, CDR2 YENEEA. This CDR3 has 14 amino acids. Trimming left V 6 bases short and J 2 bases short, with 10 bases between. For the CDR3, the DNA is TGTGCCAGCAGTCAGACACGAAACACCGGGGAGCTGTTTTTT. It specifies CASSQTRNTGELFF. Based on the CDR3 plus reference TRBV11-3 and TRBJ2-2, the full variable domain is EAGVVQSPRYKIIEKKQPVAFWCNPISGHNTLYWYLQNLGQGPELLIRYENEEAVDDSQLPKDRFSAERLKGVDSTLKIQPAELGDSAVYLCASSQTRNTGELFFGEGSRLTVL.

The CDR3 DNA reads as TGTGCCAGTAGTAGTTTGGGCAGGGGGCAAACTCAGCCCCAGCATTTT. Its translation: CASSSLGRGQTQPQHF. The rearrangement joins TRBV19 to TRBJ1-5; 8 bases line up with TRBD1. V lost 4 bases, J lost 6 bases, and 11 bases stayed unmatched. The germline CDR1 and CDR2 sequences are LNHDA and SQIVND (reference sequence). This CDR3 region has 16 residues. The full variable domain, its missing parts supplied by reference TRBV19 and TRBJ1-5, is DGGITQSPKYLFRKEGQNVTLSCEQNLNHDAMYWYRQDPGQGLRLIYYSQIVNDFQKGDIAEGYSVSREKKESFPLTVTSAQKNPTAFYLCASSSLGRGQTQPQHFGDGTRLSIL.

This chain uses TRBV7-6 with TRBJ2-7, with D possibly called TRBD1 or TRBD2 (5 bases each). The CDR3 runs to 16 residues. V lost 6 bases, J lost 1 base, and 19 bases lay in between. Germline CDR1 reads SGHVS; CDR2 reads FNYEAQ. CDR3 bases: TGTGCCAGCAGTTATTTGGGGCAGCGGAAGTCCTACGAGCAGTACTTC. Translated, it gives CASSYLGQRKSYEQYF.

The chain recombines TRBV4-1 with TRBJ2-1, with 13 bases aligning to TRBD2. V lost 0 bases to trimming and J lost 8 bases; unmatched junction nucleotides: 7. This CDR3 contains 17 residues. CDR1 is MGHRA, CDR2 YSYEKL, per germline. CDR3 residues: CASSQDKGLAGVHEQFF. The CDR3 DNA follows: TGCGCCAGCAGCCAAGATAAAGGACTAGCGGGAGTCCATGAGCAGTTCTTC.

The rearrangement joins TRBV10-3 to TRBJ2-7, with TRBD1 identical over 9 bases. Germline V CDR1 and CDR2: ENHRY, SYGVKD. The CDR3 length is 15 residues. V lost 0 bases and J lost 5; bases outside the gene matches: 5. CDR3 sequence (DNA): TGTGCCATCAGTGAGTCTGGGGACAGGGACAACGAGCAGTACTTC. Protein: CAISESGDRDNEQYF.

V usage is TRBV28 and J usage is TRBJ1-2, with D perhaps TRBD1 (5 bases). Trimming cost V 5 bases and J 2 bases, with 12 bases left between them. The germline gives CDR1 MDHEN, CDR2 SYDVKM. CDR3 length: 14 amino acids. CDR3 nucleotides: TGTGCCAGCAGTGCGGGGGGGAGCAACTATGGCTACACCTTC. As protein: CASSAGGSNYGYTF.

The gene calls are TRBV7-2 and TRBJ1-2, with TRBD1 matching 8 bases. Per the germline V gene, CDR1 is SGHTA and CDR2 is FQGNSA. The CDR3 is made up of 14 amino acids. The ends lost 5 bases at V and 6 bases at J; junction bases unmatched: 8. The CDR3 bases are TGTGCCAGCAGCCCCGAGACAGGGGTAAATGGCTACACCTTC. Its protein product is CASSPETGVNGYTF.

The rearrangement joins TRBV7-3 to TRBJ2-2; TRBD1 might be the D (6 bases). The CDR3 contains 13 residues. Trimming took 5 bases from V and 9 from J, leaving 13 bases between them. Germline V CDR1 and CDR2: SGHTA, FQGTGA. The CDR3 loop is CASSRGGSRELFF. In DNA, the CDR3 is TGTGCCAGCAGCCGAGGGGGTAGCCGGGAGCTGTTTTTT.

This clone was observed once. DNA for the CDR3: TGTGCCAGTAGTAACTCAGCGGGAGGGGCCACAGATACGCAGTATTTT. It is translated as CASSNSAGGATDTQYF. The rearrangement uses TRBV19 and TRBJ2-3; 10 bases fit TRBD2. In germline, CDR1 is LNHDA, CDR2 SQIVND (reference sequence). Trimming cost V 4 bases and J 2 bases; bases outside gene matches: 6. This CDR3 contains 16 residues.

This chain links TRBV6-5 with TRBJ1-1; D gene ambiguous. Germline CDR1 is MNHEY and CDR2 is SVGAGI. The CDR3 is 14 residues long. V was clipped by 10 bases and J by 1 base, with 16 bases between them. CDR3 nucleotides: TGTGCCACCAGACCGCCTCGATGGAACACTGAAGCTTTCTTT. This codes for CATRPPRWNTEAFF.

The chain joins TRBV27 to TRBJ1-6; a possible D gene is TRBD1 (6 bases). CDR1 and CDR2 (germline): MNHEY, SMNVEV (reference sequence). The CDR3 loop spans 16 amino acids. The V end was cut by 2 bases, the J end by 6 bases, with 14 bases between. This CDR3 reads CASSLRGAIINSPLHF. The CDR3 nucleotides are TGTGCCAGCAGTTTACGGGGGGCGATAATTAATTCACCCCTCCACTTT.

This chain joins TRBV6-5 and TRBJ1-1, with no clear D. The V gene lost 0 bases and the J gene lost 4 bases, with 12 bases spanning the gap. Germline V gene sequence: CDR1 MNHEY, CDR2 SVGAGI. The CDR3 is 15 residues long. The CDR3 nucleotides read TGTGCCAGCAGTTACTCGGCCCTAGCCCGCACTGAAGCTTTCTTT. Translation gives CASSYSALARTEAFF.

V gene TRBV29-1 combines with J gene TRBJ1-2; no firm D call. The CDR3 is 13 amino acids. CDR1 is SQVTM and CDR2 is ANQGSEA in the germline V gene. The V gene lost 2 bases and the J gene lost 4 bases, with 11 bases spanning the gap. The CDR3 bases are TGCAGCGTTGAACTGGGAGCGGTCTATGGCTACACCTTC. It codes for CSVELGAVYGYTF.

This clone came up once. The chain combines TRBV5-6 with TRBJ2-7, with D perhaps matching TRBD2 (6 bases). Germline loops: CDR1 SGHDT, CDR2 YYEEEE. The length of the CDR3 is 13 residues. Trimming stripped 4 bases from V and 1 base from J, with 9 bases between. In nucleotides, the CDR3 is TGTGCCAGCAGCCGCGGGGCATCCTACGAGCAGTACTTC. Residues: CASSRGASYEQYF.

The chain combines TRBV11-2 with TRBJ2-2; TRBD2 is a possible D gene (6 bases). Germline V lookup: CDR1 SGHAT, CDR2 FQNNGV. The CDR3 extends over 14 amino acids. V lost 2 bases and J 7 bases, leaving 11 bases between the germline ends. Written as DNA, the CDR3 is TGTGCCAGCAGCTTATATCAAGCGGGCGGGGAGCTGTTTTTT. Its translation: CASSLYQAGGELFF.

DNA of the CDR3: TGTGCCAGCAGCACCCGATCGGACAGGGTCAATGGCTACACCTTC. Amino acid sequence: CASSTRSDRVNGYTF. The chain is built from TRBV9 and TRBJ1-2, with 8 bases lining up with TRBD1. V lost 4 bases to trimming and J lost 6 bases; unmatched junction nucleotides: 11. This CDR3 comprises 15 residues. The germline CDR1 and CDR2 sequences are SGDLS and YYNGEE.

J is TRBJ1-3 and V is TRBV19; D gene unclear. V was shortened by 3 bases and J by 0 bases, with 9 bases between the two germline ends. CDR3 size: 15 residues. The germline CDR1 and CDR2 sequences are LNHDA and SQIVND (reference sequence). Here the CDR3 reads CASSISGISGNTIYF. The CDR3 nucleotides are TGTGCCAGTAGTATTTCGGGTATCTCTGGAAACACCATATATTTT.

V and J are TRBV7-2 and TRBJ1-2, with 8 bases fitting TRBD1. Trimming at V came to 1 base and at J to 3 bases, leaving 4 bases not matched to a gene. The CDR3 extends over 15 amino acids. Germline CDR1 reads SGHTA; CDR2 reads FQGNSA. As DNA, the CDR3 is TGTGCCAGCAGCTTAGGGCAGGGGGCTCACTATGGCTACACCTTC. As protein: CASSLGQGAHYGYTF.

V gene TRBV18 combines with J gene TRBJ2-2; D not resolved. Germline V gene lookup returns CDR1 KGHSH and CDR2 LQKENI. V was cut by 1 base and J by 9 bases, with 6 bases left in between. The CDR3 covers 12 residues. CDR3 residues: CASSPQGRELFF. CDR3 coding DNA: TGTGCCAGCTCACCACAGGGTCGGGAGCTGTTTTTT.

V is TRBV5-4 and J is TRBJ2-2; D may match TRBD1 or TRBD2 (5 bases each). The V gene lost 1 base and the J gene lost 4 bases, with 11 bases spanning the gap. Germline assignment: CDR1 SGHNT and CDR2 YYREEE (reference sequence). This CDR3 has 15 residues. CDR3 coding DNA: TGTGCCAGCAGCTTGTGGAGAGGGGCCACCGGGGAGCTGTTTTTT. Amino acid sequence: CASSLWRGATGELFF.

This clone was counted between two and nine times. The gene calls are TRBV3-1 (or the pseudogene TRBV3-2) and TRBJ2-5; the D is unclear. Trimming pared 0 bases from V and 7 bases from J, leaving 0 bases between. The CDR3 covers 10 residues. Germline CDR1 reads LGHDT; CDR2 reads YNNKEL (reference sequence). Here the CDR3 reads CASSQETQYF. The CDR3 DNA reads TGTGCCAGCAGCCAAGAGACCCAGTACTTC.

The chain carries TRBV5-1 and TRBJ2-7, with 7 bases matching TRBD1. J gave up 0 bases and V 7 bases, and 22 bases lay outside the gene matches. CDR1 and CDR2 from the germline V gene are SGHRS and YFSETQ. The CDR3 spans 19 residues. In DNA form, the CDR3 reads TGCGCCAGCGTCTCGACGATATTGACGGGGACAGCCAACTCCTACGAGCAGTACTTC. This codes for CASVSTILTGTANSYEQYF.